This TCR beta chain was found in a study of blood T cell repertoires in COVID-19. Study as a whole: Samples representing acute and convalescent COVID-19 were sourced from the United States, Italy and Spain. The analysed material was cDNA or gDNA that came from T cells, B-cell-depleted T cells, or PBMCs.

In the original processing: Estimation of nucleated cell counts relied on the amplification of reference gene primers. Sequenced by immunoSEQ multiplex PCR; TCRdb stores in-frame clones only, minus some. For V, J and clone size, that table is used; D and trimming come from the DNA. This table holds some 100,000 clones, roughly 80% found once. Trimming stripped 1 base from V and 7 bases from J, with 10 bases between. The CDR3 has 13 amino acids. Per the germline V gene, CDR1 is MGHRA and CDR2 is YSYEKL. The receptor's source is an older man with active or convalescent COVID-19. This rearrangement joins TRBV4-1 to TRBJ1-1; D unclear. Sequencing was done on a sample of peripheral blood. The CDR3 region has the DNA TGCGCCAGCAGCCAAGCGTTCCGGGATGAAGCTTTCTTT. This sequence encodes CASSQAFRDEAFF.